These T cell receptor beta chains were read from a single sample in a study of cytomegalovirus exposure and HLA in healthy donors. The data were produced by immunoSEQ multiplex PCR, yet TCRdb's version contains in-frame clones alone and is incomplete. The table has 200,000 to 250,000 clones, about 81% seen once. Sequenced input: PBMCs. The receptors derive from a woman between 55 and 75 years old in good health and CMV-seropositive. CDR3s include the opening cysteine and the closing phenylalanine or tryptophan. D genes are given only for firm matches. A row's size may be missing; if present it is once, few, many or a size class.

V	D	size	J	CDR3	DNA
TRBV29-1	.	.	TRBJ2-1	CSVGLAFGNEQFF	TGCAGCGTTGGGCTAGCCTTCGGCAATGAGCAGTTCTTC
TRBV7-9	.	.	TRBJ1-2	CSSSPSTTNYGYTF	TGTTCCAGCAGCCCGTCGACTACTAACTATGGCTACACCTTC
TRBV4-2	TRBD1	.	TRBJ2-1	CASSQDPGQGQFF	TGTGCCAGCAGCCAAGATCCCGGACAGGGGCAGTTCTTC
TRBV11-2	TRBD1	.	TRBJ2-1	CASSYSGTVSSYNEQFF	TGTGCCAGCAGTTACTCCGGGACAGTCAGCTCCTACAATGAGCAGTTCTTC
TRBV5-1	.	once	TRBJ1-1	CASSSGMNTEAFF	TGCGCCAGCAGCTCAGGGATGAACACTGAAGCTTTCTTT
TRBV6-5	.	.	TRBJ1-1	CASKETRDTEAFF	TGTGCCAGCAAGGAAACCCGGGACACTGAAGCTTTCTTT
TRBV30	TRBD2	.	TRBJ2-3	CAWSSGITDTQYF	TGTGCCTGGTCTAGCGGGATCACAGATACGCAGTATTTT
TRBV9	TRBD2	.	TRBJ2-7	CASSARGDMAGAYEQYF	TGTGCCAGCAGCGCCCGAGGGGATATGGCGGGAGCCTACGAGCAGTACTTC
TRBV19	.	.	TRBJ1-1	CASSGGGLIKAEAFF	TGTGCCAGTAGTGGGGGGGGCCTTATTAAGGCTGAAGCTTTCTTT
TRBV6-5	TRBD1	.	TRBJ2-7	CASSYSWDSLLEQYF	TGTGCCAGCAGTTACTCCTGGGACAGCCTTTTGGAGCAGTACTTC
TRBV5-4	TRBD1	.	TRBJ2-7	CASSLAAAGGNEQYF	TGTGCCAGCAGCTTGGCCGCGGCAGGGGGCAACGAGCAGTACTTC
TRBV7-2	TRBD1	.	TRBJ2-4	CASSSDRLAKNIQYF	TGTGCCAGCAGCTCGGACAGGTTAGCCAAAAACATTCAGTACTTC
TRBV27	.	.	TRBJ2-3	CASSLEGDVSLTQYF	TGTGCCAGCAGTTTAGAGGGAGACGTTAGTCTTACGCAGTATTTT
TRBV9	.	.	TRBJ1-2	CASSVPRGFYGYTF	TGTGCCAGCAGCGTACCCCGGGGATTCTATGGCTACACCTTC
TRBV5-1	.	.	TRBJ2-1	CASSSEAGAVNEQFF	TGCGCCAGCAGCTCCGAGGCAGGGGCTGTCAATGAGCAGTTCTTC
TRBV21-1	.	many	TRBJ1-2	CASSKGTGGGYTF	TGTGCCAGCAGCAAAGGGACAGGGGGCGGCTACACCTTC
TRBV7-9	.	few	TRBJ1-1	CASSLEQFF	TGTGCCAGCAGCTTAGAACAGTTCTTT
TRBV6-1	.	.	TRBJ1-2	CASTLKDYTPLGYTF	TGTGCCAGCACTTTAAAGGACTATACTCCTCTTGGCTACACCTTC
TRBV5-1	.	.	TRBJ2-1	CASSPQGISYNEQFF	TGCGCCAGCAGCCCTCAGGGGATCTCCTACAATGAGCAGTTCTTC
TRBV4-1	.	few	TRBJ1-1	CASSHQFQMNTEAFF	TGCGCCAGCAGCCACCAATTCCAGATGAACACTGAAGCTTTCTTT
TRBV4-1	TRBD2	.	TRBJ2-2	CASSHETGGPGYTGELFF	TGCGCCAGCAGCCATGAGACGGGAGGGCCAGGGTACACCGGGGAGCTGTTTTTT
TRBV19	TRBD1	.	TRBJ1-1	CASSMDRGIEAFF	TGTGCCAGTAGTATGGACAGGGGAATTGAAGCTTTCTTT
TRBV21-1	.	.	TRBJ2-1	CASTTSVKNHNEQFF	TGTGCCAGCACCACTAGCGTCAAGAACCACAATGAGCAGTTCTTC
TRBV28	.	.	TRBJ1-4	CASSSVNDEKLFF	TGTGCCAGCAGTTCAGTTAACGATGAAAAACTGTTTTTT
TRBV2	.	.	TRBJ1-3	CASSLGSSGNTIYF	TGTGCCAGCAGCCTGGGCTCCTCTGGAAACACCATATATTTT
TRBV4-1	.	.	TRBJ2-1	CASSQGGLGDEQFF	TGCGCCAGCAGCCAAGGGGGCCTTGGCGATGAGCAGTTCTTC
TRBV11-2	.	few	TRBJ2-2	CASTFYRGGELFF	TGTGCCAGCACCTTCTACCGGGGCGGGGAGCTGTTTTTT
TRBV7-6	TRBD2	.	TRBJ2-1	CASSSGGGLYNEQFF	TGTGCCAGCAGCTCGGGGGGGGGTCTCTACAATGAGCAGTTCTTC
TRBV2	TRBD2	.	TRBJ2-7	CASSSRTSGSYEQYF	TGTGCCAGCAGTTCCAGGACTAGCGGGAGCTACGAGCAGTACTTC
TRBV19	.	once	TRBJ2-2	CASKWASNTGELFF	TGTGCCAGTAAGTGGGCCTCGAACACCGGGGAGCTGTTTTTT
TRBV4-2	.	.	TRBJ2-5	CASSQVLMGEETQYF	TGTGCCAGCAGCCAAGTTCTAATGGGAGAAGAGACCCAGTACTTC
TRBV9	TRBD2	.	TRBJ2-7	CASSVGTSGSFGEQYF	TGTGCCAGCAGCGTAGGGACTAGCGGGAGTTTCGGGGAGCAGTACTTC
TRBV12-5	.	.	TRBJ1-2	CASGLVTLQTRRDSYGYTF	TGTGCTAGTGGTTTGGTGACCCTCCAAACCAGAAGGGACTCCTATGGCTACACCTTC
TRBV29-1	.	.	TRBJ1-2	CSVKEWRQNDGYTF	TGCAGCGTTAAAGAGTGGAGACAGAACGATGGCTACACCTTC
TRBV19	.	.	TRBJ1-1	CASTLGGITEAFF	TGTGCCAGTACCCTGGGAGGGATCACTGAAGCTTTCTTT
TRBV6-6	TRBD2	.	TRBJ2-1	CASSYNAGANNEQFF	TGTGCCAGCAGTTACAACGCGGGAGCAAACAATGAGCAGTTCTTC
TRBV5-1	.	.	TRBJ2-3	CASSLQTGDTQYF	TGCGCCAGCAGCTTACAGACCGGAGATACGCAGTATTTT
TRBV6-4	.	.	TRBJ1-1	CASSYYPNTEAFF	TGTGCCAGCAGTTATTATCCGAACACTGAAGCTTTCTTT
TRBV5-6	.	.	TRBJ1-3	CASSLLDNKNTIYF	TGTGCCAGCAGCTTGTTGGACAATAAAAACACCATATATTTT
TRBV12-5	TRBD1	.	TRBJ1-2	CASGIPDRDYYGYTF	TGTGCTAGTGGTATCCCGGACAGGGATTACTATGGCTACACCTTC
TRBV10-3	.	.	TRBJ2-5	CAISGGTGRETQYF	TGTGCCATCAGTGGCGGGACTGGAAGAGAGACCCAGTACTTC
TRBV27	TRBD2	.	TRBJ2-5	CASSPGISGRETQYF	TGTGCCAGCAGCCCGGGGATTAGCGGGAGAGAGACCCAGTACTTC
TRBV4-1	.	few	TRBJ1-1	CASSQDRGPEAFF	TGCGCCAGCAGCCAAGACAGGGGTCCTGAAGCTTTCTTT
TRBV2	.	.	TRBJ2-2	CASRFRGTGELFF	TGTGCCAGCAGGTTTCGGGGGACCGGGGAGCTGTTTTTT
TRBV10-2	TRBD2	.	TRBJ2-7	CATKGPLRLAGAYEQYF	TGCGCCACCAAGGGGCCACTTAGACTAGCGGGAGCCTACGAGCAGTACTTC
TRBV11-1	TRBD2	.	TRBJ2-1	CASSLALTSGLQFF	TGTGCCAGCAGCCTCGCCTTGACTAGCGGACTGCAGTTCTTC
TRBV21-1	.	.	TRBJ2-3	CASSNPTGTSNTDTQYF	TGTGCCAGCAGCAACCCAACCGGGACTAGTAACACAGATACGCAGTATTTT
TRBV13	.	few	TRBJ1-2	CASSLVRGGNYGYTF	TGTGCCAGCAGCTTAGTCCGGGGGGGGAACTATGGCTACACCTTC
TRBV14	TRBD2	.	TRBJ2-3	CASSQDIASGKFGTDTQYF	TGTGCCAGCAGCCAAGATATTGCTAGCGGGAAGTTCGGCACAGATACGCAGTATTTT
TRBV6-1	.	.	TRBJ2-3	CASSSGLPDTQYF	TGTGCCAGCAGTTCGGGACTTCCAGATACGCAGTATTTT
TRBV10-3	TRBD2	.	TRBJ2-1	CAISWTSGRGEQFF	TGTGCCATCAGTTGGACTAGCGGGAGGGGTGAGCAGTTCTTC
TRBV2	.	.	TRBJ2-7	CASIEDSRGSYEQYF	TGTGCCAGCATTGAGGACAGCCGCGGGTCCTACGAGCAGTACTTC
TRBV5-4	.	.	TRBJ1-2	CASSLSSVPNYGYTF	TGTGCCAGCAGCTTGTCCTCAGTTCCTAACTATGGCTACACCTTC